This entry is about one T cell receptor (beta chain). This specimen belongs to a study of glioma-infiltrating T cells. TCR alpha and beta CDR3 regions were amplified from RNA using iRepertoire nested multiplex PCR. TCRdb reprocessed the multiplex PCR reads with MiXCR, giving one entry per CDR3 protein. The table shows about 180,000 distinct CDR3 sequences, with more than 35% occurring only once. There are 14 residues in the CDR3. V was cut by 2 bases and J by 1 base, with 11 bases left in between. Germline V gene sequence: CDR1 DFQATT, CDR2 SNEGSKA (reference sequence). The sequenced sample consisted of glioma tissue, nonneoplastic brain tissue, or PBMCs (not recorded which). This TCR derives from a human donor with low-grade glioma or glioblastoma, undergoing nonglioma brain surgery, or in good health (not recorded which). The chain joins TRBV20-1 to TRBJ2-5; a possible D gene is TRBD2 (5 bases). This chain's CDR3 is CSARKDCPQETQYF. CDR3 coding DNA: TGCAGTGCTAGAAAGGACTGTCCCCAAGAGACCCAGTACTTC.